These 9 T cell receptor beta chains originate from one sample sequenced in a study of monozygotic twins with inflammatory bowel disease. Reanalyzing the 5' RACE reads, TCRdb keeps one entry per CDR3 protein, without DNA. This sample lists about 380,000 distinct CDR3 sequences; its ten largest clones have about 2.5%. What was sequenced was blood. The receptor source for this set is a human donor with ulcerative colitis or Crohn's disease, or a healthy co-twin of an affected twin (not recorded which).

This chain uses TRBV5-1 with TRBJ1-5; TCRdb's D call, TRBD1, is unchecked because there is no DNA. The CDR3 totals 17 residues. CDR1 SGHRS and CDR2 YFSETQ come from the germline V gene. The CDR3 loop is CASSLAPTGTSGQPQHF.

This chain connects TRBV5-1 to TRBJ2-2; TCRdb calls TRBD2, which cannot be checked without DNA. Germline CDR1 and CDR2: SGHRS and YFSETQ. The CDR3 has 15 amino acids. The CDR3 here is CASSFVGRGTGELFF.

CDR3 region: CASSSPGQGAHEQFF. J is TRBJ2-1 and V is TRBV6-5; with no DNA, the TCRdb D assignment of TRBD1 cannot be verified. Germline values: CDR1 MNHEY, CDR2 SVGAGI. The CDR3 length is 15 residues.

This rearrangement joins TRBV20-1 to TRBJ2-3. The CDR3 loop spans 14 amino acids. The germline V gene encodes CDR1 DFQATT and CDR2 SNEGSKA (reference sequence). The CDR3 here is CSAPGVAGTDTQYF.

The chain carries TRBV20-1 and TRBJ2-6; the TCRdb call, TRBD1, lacks DNA for checking. Germline V gives CDR1 DFQATT, CDR2 SNEGSKA (reference sequence). CDR3 length: 16 amino acids. The CDR3: CSASSRGYSGANVLTF.

CDR3 protein: CASSPSPLAGGGYNEQFF. The V and J genes are TRBV11-2 and TRBJ2-1; the D gene TCRdb calls, TRBD2, cannot be checked with no DNA. Germline lookup yields CDR1 SGHAT and CDR2 FQNNGV. The CDR3 runs to 18 residues.

The rearrangement uses TRBV6-5 and TRBJ1-2; TCRdb lists TRBD1, though no DNA is available to test this call. Germline CDR1 reads MNHEY; CDR2 reads SVGAGI. This CDR3 has 13 amino acids. The CDR3 loop is CASSYPRGQGYTF.

The gene calls are TRBV10-3 and TRBJ1-1; TCRdb gives TRBD1 as the D gene, but with no DNA this cannot be confirmed. The CDR3 length is 16 residues. CDR1 is ENHRY and CDR2 is SYGVKD in the germline V gene. CDR3 protein: CAIRSSGTGPNTEAFF.

J is TRBJ2-3 and V is TRBV5-1. The CDR3 runs to 15 residues. Germline V CDR1 and CDR2: SGHRS, YFSETQ. The CDR3 sequence: CASSLDGEITDTQYF.